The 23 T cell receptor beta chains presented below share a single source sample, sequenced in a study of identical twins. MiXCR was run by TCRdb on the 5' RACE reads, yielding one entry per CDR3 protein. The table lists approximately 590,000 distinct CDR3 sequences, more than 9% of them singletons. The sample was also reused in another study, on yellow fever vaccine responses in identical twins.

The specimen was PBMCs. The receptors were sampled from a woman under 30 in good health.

The CDR3 nucleotides are TGTGCCAGCAGCTTAGCAGGGGGCGACGCTGAAAAACTGTTTTTT. Protein product: CASSLAGGDAEKLFF. This chain connects TRBV7-9 to TRBJ1-4; TRBD1 aligns across 7 bases. Germline lookup yields CDR1 SEHNR and CDR2 FQNEAQ (reference sequence). J lost 7 bases, V lost 0 bases, and 5 bases had no gene match. The CDR3 has 15 residues.

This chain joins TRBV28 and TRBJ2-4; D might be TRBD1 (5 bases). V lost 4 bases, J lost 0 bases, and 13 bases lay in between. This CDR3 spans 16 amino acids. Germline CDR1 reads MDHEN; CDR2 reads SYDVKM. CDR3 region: CASSSAGRVAKNIQYF. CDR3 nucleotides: TGTGCCAGCAGTTCCGCCGGCAGGGTAGCCAAAAACATTCAGTACTTC.

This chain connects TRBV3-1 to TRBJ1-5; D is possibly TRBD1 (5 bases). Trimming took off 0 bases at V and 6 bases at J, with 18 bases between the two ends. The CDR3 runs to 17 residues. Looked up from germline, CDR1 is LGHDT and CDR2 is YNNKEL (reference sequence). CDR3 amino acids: CASSQDFWGDGAQPQHF. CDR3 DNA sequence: TGTGCCAGCAGCCAAGATTTTTGGGGGGACGGGGCTCAGCCCCAGCATTTT.

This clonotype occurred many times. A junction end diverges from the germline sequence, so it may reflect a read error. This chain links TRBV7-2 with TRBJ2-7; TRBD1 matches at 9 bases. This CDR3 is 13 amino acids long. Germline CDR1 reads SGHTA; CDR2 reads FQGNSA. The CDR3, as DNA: TGCGCCAGCAGCTTGGACAGGGGCTACGAGCAGTACTTC. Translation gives CASSLDRGYEQYF. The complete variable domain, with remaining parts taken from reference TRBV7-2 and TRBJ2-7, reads GAGVSQSPSNKVTEKGKDVELRCDPISGHTALYWYRQSLGQGLEFLIYFQGNSAPDKSGLPSDRFSAERTGGSVSTLTIQRTQQEDSAVYLCASSLDRGYEQYFGPGTRLTVT.

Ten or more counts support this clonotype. CDR3 nucleotide sequence: TGTGCCATCAGTGAAGGAGACCCCACAGATACGCAGTATTTT. Encoded protein: CAISEGDPTDTQYF. The chain is built from TRBV10-3 and TRBJ2-3; D gene unclear. V lost 3 bases and J lost 2, with 9 bases in between. The CDR3 is 14 amino acids. From germline, CDR1 is ENHRY and CDR2 SYGVKD.

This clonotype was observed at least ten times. CDR3 nucleotide sequence: TGTGCCAGCAGTTTGGGGACAGGGCTAGGGGGAGGAGCGCCCAACTACGAGCAGTACTTC. Translated: CASSLGTGLGGGAPNYEQYF. V gene TRBV12-3 or TRBV12-4 combines with J gene TRBJ2-7; 9 bases are shared with TRBD1. V lost 3 bases to trimming and J lost 3 bases; unmatched junction nucleotides: 21. This CDR3 has 20 residues.

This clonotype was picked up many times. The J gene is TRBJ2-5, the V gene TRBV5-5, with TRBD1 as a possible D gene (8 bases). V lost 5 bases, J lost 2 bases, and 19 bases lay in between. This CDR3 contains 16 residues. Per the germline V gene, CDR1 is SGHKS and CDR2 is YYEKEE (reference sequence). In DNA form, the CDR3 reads TGTGCCAGCAGTTATGACAGGGGACTAACTCAAGAGACCCAGTACTTC. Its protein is CASSYDRGLTQETQYF.

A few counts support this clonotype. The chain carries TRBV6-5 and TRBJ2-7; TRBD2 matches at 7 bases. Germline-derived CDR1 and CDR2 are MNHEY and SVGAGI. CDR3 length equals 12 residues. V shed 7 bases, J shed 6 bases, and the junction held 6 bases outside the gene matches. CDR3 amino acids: CASTATSSEQYF. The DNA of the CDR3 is TGTGCCAGCACCGCGACTAGCTCCGAGCAGTACTTC.

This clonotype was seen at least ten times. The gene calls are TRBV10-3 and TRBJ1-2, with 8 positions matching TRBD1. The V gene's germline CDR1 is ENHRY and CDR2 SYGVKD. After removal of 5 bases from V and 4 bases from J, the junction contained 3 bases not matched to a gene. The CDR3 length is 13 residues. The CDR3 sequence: CAISRQGSYGYTF. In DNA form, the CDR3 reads TGTGCCATCAGTCGACAGGGGTCCTATGGCTACACCTTC.

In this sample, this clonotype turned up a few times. CDR3 in DNA: TGTGCCAGCAGCTTTAGAAGTAGCGGGAGGGGGCAAGAGACCCAGTACTTC. The encoded protein is CASSFRSSGRGQETQYF. V usage is TRBV7-2 and J usage is TRBJ2-5; TRBD2 agrees at 11 bases. The V segment lost 3 bases and the J segment 2 bases; nucleotides outside the gene matches: 8. The germline gives CDR1 SGHTA, CDR2 FQGNSA. This CDR3 is 17 amino acids long.

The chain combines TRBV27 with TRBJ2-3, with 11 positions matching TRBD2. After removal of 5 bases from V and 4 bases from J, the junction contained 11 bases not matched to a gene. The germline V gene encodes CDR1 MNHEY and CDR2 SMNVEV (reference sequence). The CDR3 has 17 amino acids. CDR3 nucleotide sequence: TGTGCCAGCAGTCATATAACCGGGACTAGCGGAGCAGATACGCAGTATTTT. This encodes CASSHITGTSGADTQYF.

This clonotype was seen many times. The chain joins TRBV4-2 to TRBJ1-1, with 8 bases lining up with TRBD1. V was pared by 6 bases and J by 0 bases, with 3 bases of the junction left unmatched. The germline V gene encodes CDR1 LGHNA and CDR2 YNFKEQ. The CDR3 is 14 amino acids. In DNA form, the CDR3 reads TGTGCCAGCAGTCAGGGACAGGTGAACACTGAAGCTTTCTTT. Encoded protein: CASSQGQVNTEAFF.

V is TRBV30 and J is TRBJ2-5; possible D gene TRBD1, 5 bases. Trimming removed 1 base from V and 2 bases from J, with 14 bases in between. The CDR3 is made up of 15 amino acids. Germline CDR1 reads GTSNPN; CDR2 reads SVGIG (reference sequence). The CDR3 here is CAWSGQQLGQETQYF. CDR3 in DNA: TGTGCCTGGAGTGGACAGCAGTTGGGTCAAGAGACCCAGTACTTC.

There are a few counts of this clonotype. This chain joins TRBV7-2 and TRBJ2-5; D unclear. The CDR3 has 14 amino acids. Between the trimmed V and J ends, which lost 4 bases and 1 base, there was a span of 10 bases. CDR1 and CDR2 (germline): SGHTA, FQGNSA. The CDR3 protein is CASSSSASQETQYF. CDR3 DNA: TGTGCCAGCAGCTCCTCTGCCTCCCAAGAGACCCAGTACTTC.

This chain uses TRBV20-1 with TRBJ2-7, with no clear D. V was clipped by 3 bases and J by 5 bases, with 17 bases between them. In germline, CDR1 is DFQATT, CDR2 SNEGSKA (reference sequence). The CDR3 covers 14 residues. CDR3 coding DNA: TGCAGTGCTAGTTCGGGCACCAAAAACAACGAGCAGTACTTC. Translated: CSASSGTKNNEQYF.

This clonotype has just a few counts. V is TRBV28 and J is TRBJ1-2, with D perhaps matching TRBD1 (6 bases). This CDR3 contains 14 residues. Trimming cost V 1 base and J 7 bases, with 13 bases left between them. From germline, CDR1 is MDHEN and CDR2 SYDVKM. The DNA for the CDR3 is TGTGCCAGCAGTTTATATGGGGGCGCCGCTGGCTACACCTTC. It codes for CASSLYGGAAGYTF.

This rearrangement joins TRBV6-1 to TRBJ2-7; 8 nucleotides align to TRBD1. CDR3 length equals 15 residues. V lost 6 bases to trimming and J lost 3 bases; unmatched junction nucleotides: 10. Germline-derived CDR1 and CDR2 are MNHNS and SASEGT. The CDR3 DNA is TGTGCCAGCAGCCCCATGCCGGGACAGGTCTACGAGCAGTACTTC. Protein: CASSPMPGQVYEQYF.

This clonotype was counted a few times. The CDR3 region has the DNA TGCGCCAGCTCACTGGAGTCAGCGATCCAAGGCTATTATGGCTACACCTTC. This translates into CASSLESAIQGYYGYTF. This chain joins TRBV5-1 and TRBJ1-2, with unresolved D. Germline CDR1 and CDR2: SGHRS and YFSETQ. The CDR3 length is 17 residues. V was shortened by 7 bases and J by 5 bases, with 27 bases between the two germline ends.

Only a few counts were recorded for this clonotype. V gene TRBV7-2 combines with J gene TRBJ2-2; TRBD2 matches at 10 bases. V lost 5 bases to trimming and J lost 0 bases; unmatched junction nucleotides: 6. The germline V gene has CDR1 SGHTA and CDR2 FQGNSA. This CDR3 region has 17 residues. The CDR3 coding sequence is TGTGCCAGCAGCCACTACACTAGCGGGACGAACACCGGGGAGCTGTTTTTT. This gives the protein CASSHYTSGTNTGELFF.

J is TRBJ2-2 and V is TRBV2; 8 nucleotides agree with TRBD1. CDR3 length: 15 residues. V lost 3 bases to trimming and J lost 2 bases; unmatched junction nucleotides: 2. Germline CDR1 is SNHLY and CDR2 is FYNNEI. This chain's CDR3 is CASSEGQVNTGELFF. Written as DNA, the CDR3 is TGTGCCAGCAGTGAGGGACAGGTTAACACCGGGGAGCTGTTTTTT. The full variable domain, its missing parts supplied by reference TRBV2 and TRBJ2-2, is EPEVTQTPSHQVTQMGQEVILRCVPISNHLYFYWYRQILGQKVEFLVSFYNNEISEKSEIFDDQFSVERPDGSNFTLKIRSTKLEDSAMYFCASSEGQVNTGELFFGEGSRLTVL.

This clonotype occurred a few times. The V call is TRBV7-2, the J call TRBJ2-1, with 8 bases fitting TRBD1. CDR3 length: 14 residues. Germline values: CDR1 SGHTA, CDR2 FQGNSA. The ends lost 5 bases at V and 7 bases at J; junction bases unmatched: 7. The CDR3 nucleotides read TGTGCCAGCAGCCCCAGGGGGCGACGGAATGAGCAGTTCTTC. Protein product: CASSPRGRRNEQFF.

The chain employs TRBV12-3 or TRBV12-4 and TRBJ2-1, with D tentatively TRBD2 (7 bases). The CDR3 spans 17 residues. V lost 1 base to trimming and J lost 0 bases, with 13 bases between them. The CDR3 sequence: CASSLEIRGGSYNEQFF. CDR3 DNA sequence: TGTGCCAGCAGTTTAGAAATTAGGGGGGGCTCCTACAATGAGCAGTTCTTC.

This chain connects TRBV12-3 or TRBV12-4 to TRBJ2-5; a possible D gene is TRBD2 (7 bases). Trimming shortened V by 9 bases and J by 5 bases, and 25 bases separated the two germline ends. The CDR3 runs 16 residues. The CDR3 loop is CASRQRGGLPRETQYF. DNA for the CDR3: TGTGCCAGTCGTCAGAGGGGGGGCCTCCCACGGGAGACCCAGTACTTC.